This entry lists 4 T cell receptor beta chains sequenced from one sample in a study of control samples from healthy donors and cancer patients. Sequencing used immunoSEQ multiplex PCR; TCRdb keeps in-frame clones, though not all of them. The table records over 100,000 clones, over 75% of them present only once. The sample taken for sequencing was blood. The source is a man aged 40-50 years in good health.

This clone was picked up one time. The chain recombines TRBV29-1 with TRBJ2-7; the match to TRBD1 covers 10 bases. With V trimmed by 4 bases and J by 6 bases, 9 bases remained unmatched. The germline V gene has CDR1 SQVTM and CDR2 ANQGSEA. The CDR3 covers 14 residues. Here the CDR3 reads CSVAGTGVLSEQYF. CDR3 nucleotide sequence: TGCAGCGTTGCCGGGACAGGGGTTTTATCCGAGCAGTACTTC.

CDR3 amino acids: CASSLVAQRAGELFF. CDR3 nucleotide sequence: TGTGCCAGCAGCTTAGTTGCCCAGAGAGCCGGGGAGCTGTTTTTT. The chain has TRBV7-9 and TRBJ2-2, with no clear D. Trimming took 1 base from V and 6 from J, leaving 12 bases between them. Germline CDR1 is SEHNR and CDR2 is FQNEAQ (reference sequence). This CDR3 is 15 amino acids long.

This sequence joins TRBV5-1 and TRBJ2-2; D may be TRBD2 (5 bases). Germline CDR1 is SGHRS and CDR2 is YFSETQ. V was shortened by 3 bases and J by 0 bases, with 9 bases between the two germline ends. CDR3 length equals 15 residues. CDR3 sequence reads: CASSSMTTNTGELFF. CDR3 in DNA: TGCGCCAGCAGCTCGATGACTACGAACACCGGGGAGCTGTTTTTT.

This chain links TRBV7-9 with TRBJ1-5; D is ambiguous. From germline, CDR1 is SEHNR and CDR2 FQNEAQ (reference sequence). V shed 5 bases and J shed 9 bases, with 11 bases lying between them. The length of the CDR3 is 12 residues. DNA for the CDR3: TGTGCCAGCAGCGACCGGCCTGGGCCCCAGCATTTT. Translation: CASSDRPGPQHF.